The 24 T cell receptor beta chains below come from one sample, sequenced in a study of cytomegalovirus exposure and HLA in healthy donors. A multiplex PCR was run with 60 Vbeta primers and 13 Jbeta primers. Method: immunoSEQ multiplex PCR; TCRdb's copy keeps in-frame clones and lacks some. The data contain about 80,000 clones, approximately 80% of them singletons. Sequencing was performed on PBMCs. The receptors here all came from a woman aged 45-60 years in good health and CMV-seropositive.

This chain links TRBV7-3 with TRBJ2-5; TRBD1 agrees at 8 bases. The CDR3 is 13 amino acids. V lost 5 bases to trimming and J lost 4 bases; unmatched junction nucleotides: 3. Germline V lookup: CDR1 SGHTA, CDR2 FQGTGA. The CDR3 bases are TGTGCCAGCAGCAATGACAGGGGAGAGACCCAGTACTTC. Translation gives CASSNDRGETQYF.

The gene calls are TRBV13 and TRBJ1-4, with D possibly being TRBD1 (5 bases). Germline CDR1 is PRHDT and CDR2 is FYEKMQ (reference sequence). Trimming took off 6 bases at V and 0 bases at J, with 11 bases between the two ends. The CDR3 loop spans 15 amino acids. In nucleotides, the CDR3 is TGTGCCAGCAGGGCTCAGACAGCAACTAATGAAAAACTGTTTTTT. Its translation is CASRAQTATNEKLFF.

V gene TRBV5-8 combines with J gene TRBJ1-1; weak D call: TRBD1 (5 bases). Germline CDR1 reads SGHTS; CDR2 reads YDEGEE. This CDR3 has 13 residues. V was pared by 0 bases and J by 5 bases, with 8 bases between. CDR3 bases: TGTGCCAGCAGCTTGGACAGGCTTACTGAAGCTTTCTTT. As protein: CASSLDRLTEAFF.

This chain links TRBV9 with TRBJ1-1; TRBD1 might be the D (5 bases). CDR3 length: 15 amino acids. Trimming left V 0 bases short and J 5 bases short, with 14 bases between. Germline V gene lookup returns CDR1 SGDLS and CDR2 YYNGEE. CDR3 region: CASSVVRGGGTEAFF. The CDR3 DNA is TGTGCCAGCAGCGTAGTTCGGGGGGGAGGTACTGAAGCTTTCTTT.

This rearrangement joins TRBV6-1 to TRBJ1-2; 12 nucleotides agree with TRBD1. The CDR3 consists of 14 residues. The V gene end was trimmed by 6 bases and the J gene end by 6 bases; junction bases not matched to a gene: 5. Germline V gene lookup returns CDR1 MNHNS and CDR2 SASEGT. CDR3 sequence reads: CASRGTGGVDGYTF. In DNA form, the CDR3 reads TGTGCCAGCAGGGGGACAGGGGGCGTCGATGGCTACACCTTC.

The sample holds a few counts of this clone. This rearrangement joins TRBV19 to TRBJ1-2, with D possibly TRBD1 on 6 matching bases. The V end lost 1 base, the J end lost 4 bases, and 10 bases lay between the germline ends. This CDR3 contains 14 residues. Germline lookup yields CDR1 LNHDA and CDR2 SQIVND (reference sequence). CDR3 nucleotide sequence: TGTGCCAGTAGTATAGCTATGACAGGCTATGGCTACACCTTC. Translated: CASSIAMTGYGYTF.

This clone was seen just once. The gene calls are TRBV6-6 and TRBJ1-2; D is ambiguous. Trimming took off 5 bases at V and 2 bases at J, with 9 bases between the two ends. This CDR3 spans 13 amino acids. Germline V CDR1 and CDR2: MNHNY, SVGAGI (reference sequence). The CDR3 coding sequence is TGTGCCAGCAGTCTTACTTTGAACTATGGCTACACCTTC. Amino acids: CASSLTLNYGYTF.

CDR3 protein: CASSPGQERILGYTF. Here the CDR3 DNA reads TGTGCCAGCAGTCCCGGACAAGAGAGGATATTGGGCTACACCTTC. The rearrangement joins TRBV27 to TRBJ1-2; TRBD1 is a possible D gene (5 bases). Trimming left V 5 bases short and J 8 bases short, with 21 bases between. CDR1 and CDR2 from the germline V gene are MNHEY and SMNVEV (reference sequence). The CDR3 totals 15 residues.

This clone was observed once. The chain couples TRBV27 to TRBJ1-1, with 7 positions matching TRBD1. Per germline, CDR1 MNHEY and CDR2 SMNVEV (reference sequence). The trim removed 6 bases at V and 0 bases at J, leaving 10 bases unmatched. The CDR3 is 16 amino acids. CDR3 in DNA: TGTGCCAGCAGCCGACAGGGCACAGCCCTGAACACTGAAGCTTTCTTT. Protein: CASSRQGTALNTEAFF.

The chain has TRBV5-1 and TRBJ1-2; the D is unclear. This CDR3 region has 14 residues. V lost 1 base and J lost 2, with 9 bases in between. Germline CDR1 reads SGHRS; CDR2 reads YFSETQ. CDR3 amino acids: CASSLRSVNYGYTF. The CDR3 nucleotides are TGCGCCAGCAGCTTGCGGTCGGTGAACTATGGCTACACCTTC.

The chain joins TRBV7-6 to TRBJ1-2; D ambiguous. The ends were cut back, 2 bases at V and 4 bases at J, with 11 bases in the middle. The CDR3 contains 14 residues. CDR1 SGHVS and CDR2 FNYEAQ come from the germline V gene. CDR3 sequence reads: CASSLTGSFYGYTF. The DNA for the CDR3 is TGTGCCAGCAGCTTAACGGGGTCTTTCTATGGCTACACCTTC. Full variable domain (rest looked up from reference TRBV7-6 and TRBJ1-2): GAGVSQSPRYKVTKRGQDVALRCDPISGHVSLYWYRQALGQGPEFLTYFNYEAQQDKSGLPNDRFSAERPEGSISTLTIQRTEQRDSAMYRCASSLTGSFYGYTFGSGTRLTVV.

This clone occurred once. The rearrangement joins TRBV19 to TRBJ2-5; TRBD1 agrees at 9 bases. The V gene end was trimmed by 2 bases and the J gene end by 5 bases; junction bases not matched to a gene: 6. Germline values: CDR1 LNHDA, CDR2 SQIVND (reference sequence). There are 15 residues in the CDR3. For the CDR3, the DNA is TGTGCCAGTAGTATATCGACAGGGGGAGGGGAGACCCAGTACTTC. It is translated as CASSISTGGGETQYF.

The rearrangement uses TRBV15 and TRBJ2-1, with 8 bases lining up with TRBD2. Germline loops: CDR1 LNHNV, CDR2 YYDKDF (reference sequence). V lost 0 bases to trimming and J lost 6 bases; unmatched junction nucleotides: 16. CDR3 size: 19 residues. CDR3 residues: CATSRDRGSGTRGGNEQFF. The CDR3 DNA sequence: TGTGCCACCAGCAGAGATCGAGGTAGCGGGACTAGAGGGGGCAATGAGCAGTTCTTC.

The V and J genes are TRBV9 and TRBJ2-1, with 10 bases matching TRBD2. The CDR3 loop spans 15 amino acids. In germline, CDR1 is SGDLS, CDR2 YYNGEE. V trimming: 3 bases; J trimming: 2 bases; junction bases outside the gene matches: 2. The CDR3 is CASSASGGPYNEQFF. The CDR3 nucleotides read TGTGCCAGCAGCGCTAGCGGGGGCCCCTACAATGAGCAGTTCTTC.

This chain links TRBV29-1 with TRBJ2-5; 8 bases are shared with TRBD1. The CDR3 consists of 13 residues. V lost 6 bases, J lost 5 bases, and 8 bases stayed unmatched. Germline V gives CDR1 SQVTM, CDR2 ANQGSEA. The CDR3: CSVNSQGAETQYF. CDR3 bases: TGCAGCGTGAACTCCCAGGGGGCCGAGACCCAGTACTTC.

The chain uses TRBV5-1 and TRBJ1-2; D might be TRBD1 (6 bases). This CDR3 spans 14 amino acids. The V gene lost 1 base and the J gene lost 2 bases, with 9 bases spanning the gap. Germline V gives CDR1 SGHRS, CDR2 YFSETQ. CDR3: CASSLNDRNYGYTF. CDR3 nucleotides: TGCGCCAGCAGCTTGAATGACAGGAACTATGGCTACACCTTC.

The gene calls are TRBV11-3 and TRBJ1-1; D gene unclear. The CDR3 sequence is 10 residues long. V was trimmed by 4 bases and J by 9 bases, leaving 6 bases between them. Per the germline V gene, CDR1 is SGHNT and CDR2 is YENEEA. CDR3 nucleotides: TGTGCCAGCAGCTACACGAAAGCTTTCTTT. Amino acid sequence: CASSYTKAFF.

This chain joins TRBV5-6 and TRBJ2-3, with 9 bases fitting TRBD2. The CDR3 has 15 residues. Germline V gives CDR1 SGHDT, CDR2 YYEEEE. Trimming removed 7 bases from V and 3 bases from J; junction bases left unmatched: 9. CDR3 region: CASYRLAVPTDTQYF. Here the CDR3 DNA reads TGTGCCAGCTACCGACTAGCGGTACCGACAGATACGCAGTATTTT.

The chain couples TRBV29-1 to TRBJ1-4, with TRBD1 matching over 7 bases. The V gene end was trimmed by 7 bases and the J gene end by 7 bases; junction bases not matched to a gene: 9. The CDR3 is 13 residues long. CDR1 and CDR2 (germline): SQVTM, ANQGSEA. The CDR3 bases are TGCAGCGGGATGACAGGGTTGAGTGAAAAACTGTTTTTT. This gives the protein CSGMTGLSEKLFF. The variable domain in full, completed from reference TRBV29-1 and TRBJ1-4, reads SAVISQKPSRDICQRGTSLTIQCQVDSQVTMMFWYRQQPGQSLTLIATANQGSEATYESGFVIDKFPISRPNLTFSTLTVSNMSPEDSSIYLCSGMTGLSEKLFFGSGTQLSVL.

This clone was counted a few times. The chain recombines TRBV5-6 with TRBJ1-1; a possible D gene is TRBD1 (6 bases). V dropped 5 bases and J dropped 5 bases, with 10 bases sitting between them. Germline values: CDR1 SGHDT, CDR2 YYEEEE. The CDR3 runs 12 residues. CDR3 in DNA: TGTGCCAGCAGTTTAAGGGGGACTGAAGCTTTCTTT. It yields the protein CASSLRGTEAFF.

The gene calls are TRBV27 and TRBJ1-4, with 10 bases fitting TRBD1. The germline V gene has CDR1 MNHEY and CDR2 SMNVEV (reference sequence). This CDR3 is built from 15 residues. The V gene end was trimmed by 2 bases and the J gene end by 5 bases; junction bases not matched to a gene: 2. CDR3 amino acids: CASSLLGQGNEKLFF. CDR3 in DNA: TGTGCCAGCAGTTTACTGGGACAGGGGAATGAAAAACTGTTTTTT.

The V and J genes are TRBV5-6 and TRBJ2-7, with D unresolved. The CDR3 is 13 residues long. Per germline, CDR1 SGHDT and CDR2 YYEEEE. Trimming shortened V by 1 base and J by 1 base, and 6 bases separated the two germline ends. The CDR3 DNA is TGTGCCAGCAGCTTGCCCCATTCCTACGAGCAGTACTTC. Its translation: CASSLPHSYEQYF.

This CDR3 reads CASSPGGSGNTIYF. The CDR3 DNA follows: TGTGCCAGCAGCCCCGGTGGCTCTGGAAACACCATATATTTT. This sequence joins TRBV7-6 and TRBJ1-3; D not resolved. V was cut by 5 bases and J by 0 bases, with 8 bases left in between. Germline V CDR1 and CDR2: SGHVS, FNYEAQ. The CDR3 consists of 14 residues.

The V gene is TRBV25-1, the J gene TRBJ1-2, with D possibly matching TRBD1 (5 bases). V was shortened by 8 bases and J by 1 base, with 14 bases between the two germline ends. Germline assignment: CDR1 MGHDK and CDR2 SYGVNS. The CDR3 is made up of 14 amino acids. For the CDR3, the DNA is TGTGCCAGCCAAGGGGTTGGCAGTAACTATGGCTACACCTTC. This sequence encodes CASQGVGSNYGYTF.